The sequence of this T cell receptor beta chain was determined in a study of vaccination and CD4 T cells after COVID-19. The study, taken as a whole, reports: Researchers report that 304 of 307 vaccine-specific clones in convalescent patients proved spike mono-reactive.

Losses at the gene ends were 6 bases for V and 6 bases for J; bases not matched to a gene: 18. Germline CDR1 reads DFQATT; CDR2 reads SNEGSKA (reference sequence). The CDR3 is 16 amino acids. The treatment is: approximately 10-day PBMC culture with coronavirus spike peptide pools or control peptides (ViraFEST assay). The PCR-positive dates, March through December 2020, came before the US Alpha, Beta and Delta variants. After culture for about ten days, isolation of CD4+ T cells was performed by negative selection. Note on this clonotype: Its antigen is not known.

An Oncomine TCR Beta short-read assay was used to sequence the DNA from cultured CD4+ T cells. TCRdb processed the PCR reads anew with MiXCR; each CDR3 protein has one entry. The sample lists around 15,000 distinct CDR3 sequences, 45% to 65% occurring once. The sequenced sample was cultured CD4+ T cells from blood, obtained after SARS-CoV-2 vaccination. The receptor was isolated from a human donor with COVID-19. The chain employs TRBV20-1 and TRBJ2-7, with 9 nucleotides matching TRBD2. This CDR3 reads CSAAPALAGTKGEQYF. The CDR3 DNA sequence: TGCAGTGCAGCACCTGCGCTAGCGGGGACCAAGGGCGAGCAGTACTTC.